This T cell receptor (beta chain) is drawn from a study of cytomegalovirus exposure and HLA in healthy donors. Study-wide results and limits: Most TCR sequences were seen very rarely across donors, but some public TCRs occurred in many. The finding came from a later analysis; first-cohort TCR clusters tended to co-occur in the 95 to 150 validation repertoires. Published work reported that the classifier diagnosed cytomegalovirus status with high specificity and sensitivity. Cytomegalovirus association was listed for about 160 TCR beta chains.

Profiling relied on immunoSEQ multiplex PCR, and the TCRdb table lists in-frame clones only, not all of them. The repertoire holds 200,000 to 300,000 clones, with around nine tenths as singletons. Germline V CDR1 and CDR2: MNHEY, SVGAGI. V was trimmed by 2 bases and J by 4 bases, leaving 12 bases between them. The length of the CDR3 is 14 residues. A remark on this clone: The antigen remains undetermined.

The TCR was taken from a man in his late teens or twenties in good health and CMV-seronegative. This sequence joins TRBV6-5 and TRBJ2-7; D is perhaps TRBD2 (5 bases). Sequencing was carried out using PBMCs. The CDR3 DNA sequence: TGTGCCAGCAGTTACGGTCGGGGTAGTTACGAGCAGTACTTC. Translating it yields CASSYGRGSYEQYF.